This TCR beta chain is from a study of prognosis after radiotherapy for stage I lung cancer. Across the whole study: Subsequent to radiotherapy, distant metastatic disease emerged in several patients (median roughly seven months), whereas some 15 exhibited no significant progression.

Multiplex PCR in two rounds served to amplify TCR beta CDR3 from genomic DNA. Amplification during the initial PCR round employed primers specific to each TRBV and TRBJ gene. From the multiplex PCR reads, TCRdb called clonotypes with MiXCR, one entry per CDR3 protein. The table lists about 51,000 distinct CDR3 sequences, 30% to 40% of them singletons. This clonotype was found many times. Its antigen is undetermined. Study-level findings and limits: Patients developing distant metastases showed lower Shannon entropy after stereotactic body radiation therapy. The question of whether the expanded TCR clones were tumor-specific was not determined.

Germline V gives CDR1 MNHNS, CDR2 SASEGT. The CDR3 is made up of 15 amino acids. With 7 bases clipped from V and 0 bases from J, the junction kept 7 bases outside the gene matches. The clonotype originates from a donor over 45 with non-small cell lung cancer. Material: PBMCs, obtained before or after stereotactic body radiation therapy (not recorded which). The chain combines TRBV6-1 with TRBJ2-7; TRBD2 agrees at 9 bases. CDR3 region: CASTPAGGRSYEQYF. CDR3 in DNA: TGTGCCAGCACTCCAGCGGGAGGCCGCTCCTACGAGCAGTACTTC.